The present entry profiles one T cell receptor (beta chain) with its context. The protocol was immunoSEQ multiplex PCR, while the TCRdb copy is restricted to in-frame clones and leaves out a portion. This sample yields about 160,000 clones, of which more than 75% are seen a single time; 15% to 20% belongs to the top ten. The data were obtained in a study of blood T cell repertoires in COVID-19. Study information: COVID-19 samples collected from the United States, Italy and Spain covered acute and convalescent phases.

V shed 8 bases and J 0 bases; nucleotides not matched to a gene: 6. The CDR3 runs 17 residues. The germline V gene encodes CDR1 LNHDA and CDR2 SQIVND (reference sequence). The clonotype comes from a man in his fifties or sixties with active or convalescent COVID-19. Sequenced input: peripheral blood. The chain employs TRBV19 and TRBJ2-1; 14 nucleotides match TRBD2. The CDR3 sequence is CASRRTSGGSSYNEQFF. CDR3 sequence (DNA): TGTGCCAGTCGAAGGACTAGCGGGGGGAGCTCCTACAATGAGCAGTTCTTC.